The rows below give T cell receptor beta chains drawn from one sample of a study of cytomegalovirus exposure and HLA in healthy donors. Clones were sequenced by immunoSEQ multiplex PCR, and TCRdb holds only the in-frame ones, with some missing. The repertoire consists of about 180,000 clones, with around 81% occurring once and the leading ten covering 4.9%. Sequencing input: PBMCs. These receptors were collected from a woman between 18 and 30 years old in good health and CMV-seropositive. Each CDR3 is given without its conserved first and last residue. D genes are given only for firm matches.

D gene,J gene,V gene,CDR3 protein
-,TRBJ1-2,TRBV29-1,SVQLEGGNYGYT
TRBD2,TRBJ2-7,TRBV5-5,ASSLPGGLEQY
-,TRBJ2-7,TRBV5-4,ASSLVAGNTYEQY
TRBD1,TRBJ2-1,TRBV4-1,ASSQALRDRGSNEQF
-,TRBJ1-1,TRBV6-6,ASSGLRVTEAF
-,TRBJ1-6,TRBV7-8,ASIPSGLIPLGYSPLH
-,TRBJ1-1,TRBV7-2,ASSLASQVRVDGAF
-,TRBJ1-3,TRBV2,AGGRDIPGNTIY
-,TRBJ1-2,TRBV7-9,ASSLTPGRDYGYT
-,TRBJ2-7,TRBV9,ASSEGGGPYEQY
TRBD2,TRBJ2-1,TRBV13,ASSLAASGGDEQF
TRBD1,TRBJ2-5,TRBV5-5,ASSLEAGGWNARETQY
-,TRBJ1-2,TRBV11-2,ASTNRVQPLGYT
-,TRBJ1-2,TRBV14,ASSQESAGVDGYT
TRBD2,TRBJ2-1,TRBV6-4,ASRLIAGGLDRDEQF
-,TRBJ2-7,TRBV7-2,ASSLAGGPYEQY
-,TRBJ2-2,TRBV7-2,ASSLRTGELF
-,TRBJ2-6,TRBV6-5,ASNPTRGANVLT
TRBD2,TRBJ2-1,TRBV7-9,ASSWLSGGYNEQF
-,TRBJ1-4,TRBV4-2,ASSQGREKLF
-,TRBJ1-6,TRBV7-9,ATSPLH
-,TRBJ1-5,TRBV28,ASSLLQPQH
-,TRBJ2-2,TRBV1,TSSPGTGKAGELF
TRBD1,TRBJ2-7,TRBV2,ASTAEGTGAYEQC
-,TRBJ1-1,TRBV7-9,ASGTVNTEAF
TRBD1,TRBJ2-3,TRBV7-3,ASSLIVPTGEGGTQY